This T cell receptor (beta chain) was recovered during a study of T cell changes during pregnancy in multiple sclerosis (dated by TCRdb to between 2018 and 2021). Looking at the study overall: Changes in the T cell repertoire over the course of pregnancy were examined in this study in women with multiple sclerosis.

Library preparation was by the immunoSEQ multiplex PCR assay. TCRdb carries this immuneACCESS record with in-frame sequences only. Its versions omit some clonotypes, under half of them owing to an unresolved V gene in the studies checked, with the rest unexplained. In all, the sample holds around 80,000 clones, and about 90% of those were seen once. The leading ten clones occupy 1.4% of the sample. This clone was recorded only once. The target of this receptor is not known. The sample holds no much larger clone one base away, and base qualities are not on file. The sequence was obtained from a female donor with multiple sclerosis, enrolled in a pregnancy study. Source: peripheral blood, taken before pregnancy.

The CDR3 sequence is CASSPDRGFSGANVLTF. The DNA reads as follows: TGTGCCAGTAGTCCGGACAGGGGGTTCTCTGGGGCCAACGTCCTGACTTTC. This chain joins TRBV19 to TRBJ2-6, with 10 junctional bases fitting TRBD1. CDR1 and CDR2, looked up from the germline V gene (reference sequence), are LNHDA and SQIVND. Trimming takes 5 bases off V and 0 bases off J; junction bases not matched to a gene: 4. Including the terminal cysteine and phenylalanine, the CDR3 comprises 17 residues. Only CDR3 DNA remains: 51 bases, in frame from the first base.